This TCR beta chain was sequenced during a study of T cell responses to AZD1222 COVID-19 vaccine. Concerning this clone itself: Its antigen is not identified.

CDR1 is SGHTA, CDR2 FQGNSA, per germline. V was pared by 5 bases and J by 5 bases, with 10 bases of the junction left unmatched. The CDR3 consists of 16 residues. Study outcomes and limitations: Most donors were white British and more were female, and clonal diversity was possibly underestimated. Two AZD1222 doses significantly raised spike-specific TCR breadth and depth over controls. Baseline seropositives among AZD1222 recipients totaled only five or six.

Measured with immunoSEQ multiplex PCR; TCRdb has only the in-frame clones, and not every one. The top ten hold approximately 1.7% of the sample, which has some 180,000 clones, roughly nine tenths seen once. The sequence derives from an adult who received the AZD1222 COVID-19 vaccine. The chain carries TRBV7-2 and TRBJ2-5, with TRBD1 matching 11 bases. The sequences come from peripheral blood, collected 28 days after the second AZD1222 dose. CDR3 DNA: TGTGCCAGCAGCGTACAAGGGACAGGGGGTTTGGAGACCCAGTACTTC. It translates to CASSVQGTGGLETQYF.